The source of this TCR beta chain is a study of CXCR3 chemokines and chemotherapy response in bladder cancer (dated by TCRdb to 2022 to 2024). Regarding the study in general: The study examined whether intratumoral CXCR3 chemokine system activity predicted chemotherapy response in human bladder cancer.

A note on this clonotype: Its antigen has not been determined. It has no much larger one-base neighbor in the sample; base qualities were not kept.

The library was produced with PCR. For sequencing, an Illumina HiSeq 2500 was employed. The public reads were reanalyzed by TCRdb: fastp trimming at Q25, MiXCR alignment, in-frame beta chains only. Rows with a matching CDR3 protein are joined into one entry that keeps the most common DNA and genes. Present in this sample are about 8,900 distinct CDR3 sequences, roughly 23% of which were seen just once. Clones ranked in the top ten supply about 8.7% of the sample. The germline V gene provides CDR1 SGHTA and CDR2 FQGNSA. Trimming takes 4 bases off V and 1 base off J; junction bases not matched to a gene: 3. Its CDR3 holds 16 amino acids, cysteine through phenylalanine. The DNA shown is the 48-base CDR3, in frame from base 1.

The source is a human donor with bladder cancer that did not respond to neoadjuvant chemotherapy. Collection took place from a patient whose treatment included neoadjuvant chemotherapy. Rearrangement joined TRBV7-2 to TRBJ2-3; 12 bases in the middle match TRBD2. The CDR3 reads CASSSRLAGGTDTQYF. The DNA sequence is TGTGCCAGCAGCTCCCGACTAGCGGGGGGCACAGATACGCAGTATTTT.